Listed below are T cell receptor beta chains from one sample, sequenced in a study of high-grade serous ovarian cancer treatment subgroups. Some clones are missing from TCRdb's copy, which holds only in-frame ones; the method was immunoSEQ multiplex PCR. The sample has about 33,000 clones, 75% to 85% seen once; the top ten hold 3.1%. Sequencing was done on a sample of tumor tissue. Every receptor here comes from a human donor with high-grade serous ovarian cancer. The CDR3 runs from the conserved cysteine through the conserved F or W. Each record gives: D gene, clone size, V gene, J gene, CDR3 protein, CDR3 DNA. The D gene is left open where the match is weak. Clone size, where shown, is once, few, many, or a class for clones that have expanded.

.	.	TRBV29-1	TRBJ2-1	CSVDAVPGIYNEQFF	TGCAGCGTTGATGCGGTTCCCGGAATTTACAATGAGCAGTTCTTC
.	.	TRBV28	TRBJ1-2	CASSFSARNYGYTF	TGTGCCAGCAGTTTCTCAGCCAGGAACTATGGCTACACCTTC
.	.	TRBV15	TRBJ2-5	CATKMDQETQYF	TGTGCCACTAAAATGGACCAAGAGACCCAGTACTTC
.	.	TRBV6-1	TRBJ1-2	CASSVPPTYGYTF	.
TRBD2	once	TRBV7-2	TRBJ2-5	CASSPGLAGGETQYF	TGTGCCAGCAGCCCCGGACTAGCGGGGGGGGAGACCCAGTACTTC
TRBD2	once	TRBV10-3	TRBJ2-5	CAISATSGGGETQYF	TGTGCCATCAGTGCAACTAGCGGGGGTGGGGAGACCCAGTACTTC
TRBD1	.	TRBV5-5	TRBJ1-2	CASSLGQGSFYGYTF	TGTGCCAGCAGCTTGGGACAGGGTTCCTTCTATGGCTACACCTTC
.	.	TRBV10-3	TRBJ1-1	CAISVWENTEAFF	TGTGCCATCAGTGTCTGGGAGAACACTGAAGCTTTCTTT
.	.	TRBV5-6	TRBJ1-4	CASSLGTDYEKLFF	TGTGCCAGCAGCTTGGGGACGGATTATGAAAAACTGTTTTTT
.	.	TRBV30	TRBJ2-5	CAWSVAGETQYF	TGTGCCTGGAGTGTGGCCGGGGAGACCCAGTACTTC
TRBD1	once	TRBV11-2	TRBJ1-4	CASSRIGTGGDEKLFF	TGTGCCAGCAGCCGAATAGGGACAGGGGGAGATGAAAAACTGTTTTTT
TRBD2	.	TRBV4-1	TRBJ2-5	CASSQDWGGSVGETQYF	TGCGCCAGCAGCCAAGATTGGGGCGGGAGTGTAGGAGAGACCCAGTACTTC
.	.	TRBV20-1	TRBJ1-1	CSASWRTEAFF	TGCAGTGCTAGTTGGCGAACTGAAGCTTTCTTT
.	.	TRBV4-1	TRBJ2-3	CASSQPADTQYF	TGCGCCAGCAGCCAGCCGGCAGATACGCAGTATTTT
.	few	TRBV9	TRBJ2-1	CASSVDSYNEQFF	TGTGCCAGCAGCGTCGACAGTTACAATGAGCAGTTCTTC
.	.	TRBV7-2	TRBJ1-3	CASSLEGLSSGNTIYF	TGTGCCAGCAGCTTAGAGGGACTAAGCTCTGGAAACACCATATATTTT
.	.	TRBV15	TRBJ1-2	CATSQQANYGYTF	TGTGCCACCAGCCAGCAGGCTAACTATGGCTACACCTTC
.	.	TRBV6-1	TRBJ1-3	CASREQKAGNTIYF	TGTGCCAGCAGGGAGCAGAAAGCAGGAAACACCATATATTTT
TRBD2	.	TRBV4-3	TRBJ2-7	CASSHGLAGLYEQYF	TGCGCCAGCAGCCACGGACTAGCGGGCCTCTACGAGCAGTACTTC
TRBD1	.	TRBV11-2	TRBJ2-4	CASSSGTGLAKNIQYF	TGTGCCAGCAGCTCCGGGACAGGACTAGCCAAAAACATTCAGTACTTC
TRBD1	.	TRBV19	TRBJ1-2	CASSRQGAPNYGYTF	TGTGCCAGTAGTAGACAGGGCGCCCCTAACTATGGCTACACCTTC
.	.	TRBV7-8	TRBJ1-5	CASTFSDPNQPQHF	TGTGCCAGCACCTTTTCGGACCCAAATCAGCCCCAGCATTTT
.	.	TRBV5-1	TRBJ1-2	CASSLGGLYYGYTF	TGCGCCAGCAGCTTGGGGGGACTTTACTATGGCTACACCTTC
.	.	TRBV4-3	TRBJ2-7	CASSQDSNRVYEQYF	TGCGCCAGCAGCCAAGATAGCAACAGAGTCTACGAGCAGTACTTC
TRBD1	few	TRBV18	TRBJ1-5	CASSPGAGGNQPQHF	TGTGCCAGCTCACCAGGGGCAGGGGGTAATCAGCCCCAGCATTTT
.	.	TRBV11-2	TRBJ2-3	CASSLNRETQYF	TGTGCCAGCAGCCTAAACAGGGAAACGCAGTATTTT
.	.	TRBV5-1	TRBJ1-2	CASSFREDYGYTF	TGCGCCAGCAGCTTCAGGGAAGACTATGGCTACACCTTC